This T cell receptor beta chain was obtained from a study of blood T cell repertoires in COVID-19. This CDR3 spans 13 amino acids. V gave up 7 bases and J gave up 0 bases, with 10 bases separating them. Germline V lookup: CDR1 MNHEY, CDR2 SVGAGI. In the source study's methods: Counts of nucleated cells, estimated from reference gene primer amplification, were obtained. The protocol was immunoSEQ multiplex PCR, while the TCRdb copy is restricted to in-frame clones and leaves out a portion. That table is the source of V, J and clone size, and D and trimming were worked out from the DNA. The sample holds 75,000 to 100,000 clones, around four fifths seen once.

Sequenced material: peripheral blood. J is TRBJ2-7 and V is TRBV6-5; D is uncertain. The receptor comes from a human donor in a cohort sampled during active COVID-19. CDR3 residues: CASNAPGSYEQYF. The CDR3 DNA sequence: TGTGCCAGCAATGCTCCGGGCTCCTACGAGCAGTACTTC.